Only a few counts were recorded for the clone carrying this T cell receptor (beta chain). What it binds is unknown. This specimen comes from a study of CD8 T cells in ankylosing spondylitis. Study-level points and caveats: Within ankylosing spondylitis blood, a TCR beta motif made up of eight or nine highly homologous variants appeared to be characteristic. Clones tied to disease were said to be significantly enriched in matched ankylosing spondylitis synovial fluid.

This CDR3 spans 15 amino acids. The germline V gene encodes CDR1 SGHRS and CDR2 YFSETQ. Trimming pared 3 bases from V and 5 bases from J, leaving 14 bases between. One entry per CDR3 protein, called by TCRdb with MiXCR from the 5' RACE reads. Here the sample spans about 540,000 distinct CDR3 sequences, roughly an eighth being singletons. Sample: blood, either unsorted or a sorted T cell fraction (not recorded which). J is TRBJ1-4 and V is TRBV5-1, with D possibly TRBD1 on 6 matching bases. This sequence was found in a male donor with ankylosing spondylitis. Written as DNA, the CDR3 is TGCGCCAGCAGCTCCACAGGGAGGGAAAATGAAAAACTGTTTTTT. It specifies CASSSTGRENEKLFF.